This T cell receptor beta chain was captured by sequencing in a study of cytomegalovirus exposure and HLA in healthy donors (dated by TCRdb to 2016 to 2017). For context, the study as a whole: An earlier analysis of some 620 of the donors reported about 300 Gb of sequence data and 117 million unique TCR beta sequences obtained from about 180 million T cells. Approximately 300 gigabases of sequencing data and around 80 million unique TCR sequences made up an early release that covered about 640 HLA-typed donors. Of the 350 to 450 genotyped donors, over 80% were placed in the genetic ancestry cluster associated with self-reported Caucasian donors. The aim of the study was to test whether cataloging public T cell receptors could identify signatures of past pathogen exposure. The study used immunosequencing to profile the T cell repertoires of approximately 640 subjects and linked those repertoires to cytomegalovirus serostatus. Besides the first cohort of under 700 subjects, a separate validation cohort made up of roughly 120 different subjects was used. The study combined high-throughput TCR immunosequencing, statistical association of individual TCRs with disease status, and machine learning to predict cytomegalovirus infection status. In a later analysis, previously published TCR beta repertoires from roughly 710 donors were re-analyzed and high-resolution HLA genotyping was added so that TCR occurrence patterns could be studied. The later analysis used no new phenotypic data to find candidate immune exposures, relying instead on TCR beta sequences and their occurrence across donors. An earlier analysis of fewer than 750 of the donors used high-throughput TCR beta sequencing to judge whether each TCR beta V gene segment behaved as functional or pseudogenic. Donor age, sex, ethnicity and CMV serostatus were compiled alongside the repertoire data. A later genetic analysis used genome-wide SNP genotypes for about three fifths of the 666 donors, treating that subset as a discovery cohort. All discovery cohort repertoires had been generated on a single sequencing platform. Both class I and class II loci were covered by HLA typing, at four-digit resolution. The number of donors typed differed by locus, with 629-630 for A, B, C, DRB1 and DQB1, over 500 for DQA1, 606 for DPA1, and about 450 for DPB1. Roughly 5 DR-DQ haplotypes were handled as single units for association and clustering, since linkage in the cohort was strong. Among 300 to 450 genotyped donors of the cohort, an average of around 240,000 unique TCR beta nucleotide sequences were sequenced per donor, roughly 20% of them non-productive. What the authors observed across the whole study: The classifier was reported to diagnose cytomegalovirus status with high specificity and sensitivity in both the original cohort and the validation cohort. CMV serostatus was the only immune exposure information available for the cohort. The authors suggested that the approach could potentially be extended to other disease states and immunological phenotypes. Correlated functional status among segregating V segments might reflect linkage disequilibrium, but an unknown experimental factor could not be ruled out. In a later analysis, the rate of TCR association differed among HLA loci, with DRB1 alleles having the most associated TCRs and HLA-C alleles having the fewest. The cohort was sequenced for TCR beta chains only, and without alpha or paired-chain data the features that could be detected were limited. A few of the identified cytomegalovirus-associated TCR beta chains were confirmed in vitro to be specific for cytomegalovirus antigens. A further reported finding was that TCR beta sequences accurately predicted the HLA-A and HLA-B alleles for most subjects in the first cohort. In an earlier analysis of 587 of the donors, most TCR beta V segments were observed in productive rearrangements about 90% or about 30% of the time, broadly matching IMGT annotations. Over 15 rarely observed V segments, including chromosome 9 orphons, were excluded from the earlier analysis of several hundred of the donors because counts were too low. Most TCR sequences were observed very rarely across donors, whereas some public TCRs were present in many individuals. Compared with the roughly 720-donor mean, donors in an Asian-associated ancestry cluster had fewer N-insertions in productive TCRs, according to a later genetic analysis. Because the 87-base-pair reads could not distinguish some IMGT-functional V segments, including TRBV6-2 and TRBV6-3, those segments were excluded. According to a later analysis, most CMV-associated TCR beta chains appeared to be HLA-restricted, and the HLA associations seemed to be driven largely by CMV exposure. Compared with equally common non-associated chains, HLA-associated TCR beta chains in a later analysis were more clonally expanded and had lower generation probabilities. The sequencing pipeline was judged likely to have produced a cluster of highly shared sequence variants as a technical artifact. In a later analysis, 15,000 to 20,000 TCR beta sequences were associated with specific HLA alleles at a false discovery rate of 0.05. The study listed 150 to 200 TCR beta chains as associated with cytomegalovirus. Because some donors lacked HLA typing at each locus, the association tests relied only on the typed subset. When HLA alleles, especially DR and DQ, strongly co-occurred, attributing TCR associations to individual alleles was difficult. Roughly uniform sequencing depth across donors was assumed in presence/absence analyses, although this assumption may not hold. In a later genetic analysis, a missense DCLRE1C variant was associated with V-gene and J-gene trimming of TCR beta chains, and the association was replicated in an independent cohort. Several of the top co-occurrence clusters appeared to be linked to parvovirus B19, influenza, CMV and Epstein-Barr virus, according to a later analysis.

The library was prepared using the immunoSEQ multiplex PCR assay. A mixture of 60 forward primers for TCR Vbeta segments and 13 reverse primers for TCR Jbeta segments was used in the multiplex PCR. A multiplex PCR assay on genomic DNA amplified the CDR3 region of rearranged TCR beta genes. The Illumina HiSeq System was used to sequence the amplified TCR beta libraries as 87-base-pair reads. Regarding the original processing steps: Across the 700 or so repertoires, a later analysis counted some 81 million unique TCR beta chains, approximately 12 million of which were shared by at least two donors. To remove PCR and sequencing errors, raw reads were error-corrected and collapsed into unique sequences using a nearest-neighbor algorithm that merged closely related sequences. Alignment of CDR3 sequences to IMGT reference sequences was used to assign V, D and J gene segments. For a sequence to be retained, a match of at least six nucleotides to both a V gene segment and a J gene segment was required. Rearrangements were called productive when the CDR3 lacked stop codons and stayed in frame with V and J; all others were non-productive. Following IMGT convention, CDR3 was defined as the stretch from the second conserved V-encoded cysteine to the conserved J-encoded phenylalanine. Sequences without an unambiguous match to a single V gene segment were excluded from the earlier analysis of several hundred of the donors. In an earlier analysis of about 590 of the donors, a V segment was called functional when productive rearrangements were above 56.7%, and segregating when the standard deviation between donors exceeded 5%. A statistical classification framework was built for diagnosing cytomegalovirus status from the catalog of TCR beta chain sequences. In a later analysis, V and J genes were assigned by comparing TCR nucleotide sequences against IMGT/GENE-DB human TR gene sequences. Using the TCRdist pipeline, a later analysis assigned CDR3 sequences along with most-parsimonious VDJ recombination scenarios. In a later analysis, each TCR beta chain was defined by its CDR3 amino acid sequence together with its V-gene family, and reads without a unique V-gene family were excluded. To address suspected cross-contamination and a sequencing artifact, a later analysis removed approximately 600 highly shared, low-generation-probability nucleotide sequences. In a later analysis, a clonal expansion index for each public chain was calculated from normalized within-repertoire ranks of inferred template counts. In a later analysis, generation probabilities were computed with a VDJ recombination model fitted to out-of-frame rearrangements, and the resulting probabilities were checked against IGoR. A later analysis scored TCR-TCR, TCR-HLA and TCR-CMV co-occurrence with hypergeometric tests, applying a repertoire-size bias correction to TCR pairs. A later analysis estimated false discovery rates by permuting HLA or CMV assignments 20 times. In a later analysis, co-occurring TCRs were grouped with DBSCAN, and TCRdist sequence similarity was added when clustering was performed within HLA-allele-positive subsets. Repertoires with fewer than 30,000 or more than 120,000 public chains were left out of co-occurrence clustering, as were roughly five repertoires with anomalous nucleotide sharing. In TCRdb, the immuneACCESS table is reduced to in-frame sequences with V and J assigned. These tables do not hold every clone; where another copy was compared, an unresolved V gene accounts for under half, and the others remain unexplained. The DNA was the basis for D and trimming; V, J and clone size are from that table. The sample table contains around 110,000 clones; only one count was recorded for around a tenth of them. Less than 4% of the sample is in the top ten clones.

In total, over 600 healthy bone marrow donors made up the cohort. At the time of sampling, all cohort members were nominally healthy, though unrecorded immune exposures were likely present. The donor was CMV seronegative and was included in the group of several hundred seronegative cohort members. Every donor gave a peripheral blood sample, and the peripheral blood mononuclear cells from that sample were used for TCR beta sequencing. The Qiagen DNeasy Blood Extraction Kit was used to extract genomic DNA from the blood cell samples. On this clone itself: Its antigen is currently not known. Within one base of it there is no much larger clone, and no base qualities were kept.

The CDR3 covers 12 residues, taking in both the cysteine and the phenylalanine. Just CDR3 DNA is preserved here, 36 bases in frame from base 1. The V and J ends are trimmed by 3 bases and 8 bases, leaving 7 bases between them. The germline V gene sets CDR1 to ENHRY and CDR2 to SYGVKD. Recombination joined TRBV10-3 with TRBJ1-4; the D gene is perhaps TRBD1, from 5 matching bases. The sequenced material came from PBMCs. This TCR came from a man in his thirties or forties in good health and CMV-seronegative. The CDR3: CAISDGGEKLFF. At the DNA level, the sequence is TGTGCCATCAGTGACGGGGGAGAAAAACTGTTTTTT.